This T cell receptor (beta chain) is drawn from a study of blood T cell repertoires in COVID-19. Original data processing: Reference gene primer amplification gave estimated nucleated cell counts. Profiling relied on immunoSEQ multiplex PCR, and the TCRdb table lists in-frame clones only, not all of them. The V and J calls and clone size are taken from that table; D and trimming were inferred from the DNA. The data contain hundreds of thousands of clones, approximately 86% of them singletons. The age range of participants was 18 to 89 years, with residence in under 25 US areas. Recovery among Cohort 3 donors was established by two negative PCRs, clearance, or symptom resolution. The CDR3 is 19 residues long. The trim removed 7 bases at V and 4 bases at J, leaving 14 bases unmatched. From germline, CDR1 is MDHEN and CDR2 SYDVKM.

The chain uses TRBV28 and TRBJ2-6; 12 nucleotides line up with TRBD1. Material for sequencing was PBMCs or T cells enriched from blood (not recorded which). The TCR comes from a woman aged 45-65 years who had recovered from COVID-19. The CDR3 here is CASTRLPGQGASGANVLTF. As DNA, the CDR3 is TGTGCCAGCACCCGACTTCCGGGACAGGGGGCGTCGGGGGCCAACGTCCTGACTTTC.